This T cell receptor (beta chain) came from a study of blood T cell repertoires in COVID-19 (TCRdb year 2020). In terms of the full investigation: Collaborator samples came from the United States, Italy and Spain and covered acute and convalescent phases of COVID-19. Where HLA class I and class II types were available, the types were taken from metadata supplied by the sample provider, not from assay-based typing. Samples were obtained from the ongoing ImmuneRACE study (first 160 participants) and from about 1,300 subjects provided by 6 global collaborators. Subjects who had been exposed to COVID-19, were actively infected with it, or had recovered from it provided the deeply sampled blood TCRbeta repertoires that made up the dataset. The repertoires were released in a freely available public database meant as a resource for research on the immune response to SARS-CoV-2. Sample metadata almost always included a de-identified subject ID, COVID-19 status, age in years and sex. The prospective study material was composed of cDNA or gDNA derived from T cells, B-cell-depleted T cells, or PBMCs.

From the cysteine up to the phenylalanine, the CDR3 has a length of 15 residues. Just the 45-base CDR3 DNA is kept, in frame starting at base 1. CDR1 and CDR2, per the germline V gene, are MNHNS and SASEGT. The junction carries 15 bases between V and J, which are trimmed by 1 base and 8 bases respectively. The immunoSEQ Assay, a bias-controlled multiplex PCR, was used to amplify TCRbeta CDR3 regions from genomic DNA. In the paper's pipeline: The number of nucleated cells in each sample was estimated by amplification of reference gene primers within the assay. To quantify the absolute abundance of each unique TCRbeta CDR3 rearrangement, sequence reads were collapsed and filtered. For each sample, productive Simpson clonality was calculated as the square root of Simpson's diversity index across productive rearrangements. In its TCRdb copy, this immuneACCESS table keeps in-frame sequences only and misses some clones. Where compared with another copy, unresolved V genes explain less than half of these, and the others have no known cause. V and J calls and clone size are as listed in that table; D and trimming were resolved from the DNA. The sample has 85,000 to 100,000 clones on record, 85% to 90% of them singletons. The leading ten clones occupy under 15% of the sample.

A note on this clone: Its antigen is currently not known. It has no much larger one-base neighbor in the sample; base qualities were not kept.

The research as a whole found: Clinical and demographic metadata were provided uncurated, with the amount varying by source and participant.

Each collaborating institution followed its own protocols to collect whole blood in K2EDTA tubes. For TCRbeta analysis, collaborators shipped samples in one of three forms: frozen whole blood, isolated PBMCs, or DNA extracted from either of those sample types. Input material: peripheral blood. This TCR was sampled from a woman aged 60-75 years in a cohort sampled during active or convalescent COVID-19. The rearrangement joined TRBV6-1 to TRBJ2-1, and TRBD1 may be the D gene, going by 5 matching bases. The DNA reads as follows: TGTGCCAGCAGTGAAGACCCAGGGTGGTATGATGAGCAGTTCTTC. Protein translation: CASSEDPGWYDEQFF.